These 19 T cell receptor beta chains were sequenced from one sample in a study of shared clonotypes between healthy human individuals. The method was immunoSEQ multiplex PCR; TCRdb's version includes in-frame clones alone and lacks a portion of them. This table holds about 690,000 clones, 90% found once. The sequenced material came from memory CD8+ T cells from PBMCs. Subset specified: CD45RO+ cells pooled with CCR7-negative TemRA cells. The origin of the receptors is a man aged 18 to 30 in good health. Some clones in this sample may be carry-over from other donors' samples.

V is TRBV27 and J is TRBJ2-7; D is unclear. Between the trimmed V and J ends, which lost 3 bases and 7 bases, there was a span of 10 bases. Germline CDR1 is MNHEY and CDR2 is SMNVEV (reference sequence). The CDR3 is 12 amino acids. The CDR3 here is CASSFHLGEQYF. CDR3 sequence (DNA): TGTGCCAGCAGTTTTCATTTAGGGGAGCAGTACTTC.

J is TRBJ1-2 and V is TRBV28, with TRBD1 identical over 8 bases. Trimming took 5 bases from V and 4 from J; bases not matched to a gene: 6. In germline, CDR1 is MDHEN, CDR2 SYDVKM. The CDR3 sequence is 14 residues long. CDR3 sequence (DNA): TGTGCCAGCAGTCCCCGGGACAGGAGCTATGGCTACACCTTC. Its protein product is CASSPRDRSYGYTF.

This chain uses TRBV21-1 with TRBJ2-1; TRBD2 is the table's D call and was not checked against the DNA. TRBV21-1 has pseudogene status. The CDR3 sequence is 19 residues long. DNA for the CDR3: TGTGCCAGCAGCAAAAAGGAGGGACTAGCGGCTAGCTCCTACAATGAGCAGTTCTTC. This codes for CASSKKEGLAASSYNEQFF.

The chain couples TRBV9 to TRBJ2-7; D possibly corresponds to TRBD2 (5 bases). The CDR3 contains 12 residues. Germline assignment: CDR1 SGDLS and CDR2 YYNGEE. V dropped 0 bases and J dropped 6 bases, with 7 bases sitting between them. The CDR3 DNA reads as TGTGCCAGCAGCGTAGGAGGGCGCGAGCAGTACTTC. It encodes CASSVGGREQYF.

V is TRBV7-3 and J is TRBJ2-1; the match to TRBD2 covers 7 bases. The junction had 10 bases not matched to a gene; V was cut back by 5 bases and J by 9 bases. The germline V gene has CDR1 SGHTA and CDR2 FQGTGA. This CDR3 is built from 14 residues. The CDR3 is CASSSGAGVAEQFF. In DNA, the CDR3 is TGTGCCAGCAGCAGCGGTGCGGGAGTGGCTGAGCAGTTCTTC. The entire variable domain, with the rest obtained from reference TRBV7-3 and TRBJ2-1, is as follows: GAGVSQTPSNKVTEKGKYVELRCDPISGHTALYWYRQSLGQGPEFLIYFQGTGAADDSGLPNDRFFAVRPEGSVSTLKIQRTERGDSAVYLCASSSGAGVAEQFFGPGTRLTVL.

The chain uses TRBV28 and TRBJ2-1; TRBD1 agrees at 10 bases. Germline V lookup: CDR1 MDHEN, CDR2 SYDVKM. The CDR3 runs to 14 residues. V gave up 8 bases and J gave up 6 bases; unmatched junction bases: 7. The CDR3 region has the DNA TGTGCCAGCGGGTGGGACAGGGGCGGCAATGAGCAGTTCTTC. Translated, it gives CASGWDRGGNEQFF.

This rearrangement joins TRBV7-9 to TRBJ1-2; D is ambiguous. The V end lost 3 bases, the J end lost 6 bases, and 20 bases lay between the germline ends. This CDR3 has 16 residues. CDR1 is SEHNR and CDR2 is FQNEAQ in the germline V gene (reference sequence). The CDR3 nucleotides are TGTGCCAGCAGCTTTGTCCTTAGACACGGCACTCATGGCTACACCTTC. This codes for CASSFVLRHGTHGYTF.

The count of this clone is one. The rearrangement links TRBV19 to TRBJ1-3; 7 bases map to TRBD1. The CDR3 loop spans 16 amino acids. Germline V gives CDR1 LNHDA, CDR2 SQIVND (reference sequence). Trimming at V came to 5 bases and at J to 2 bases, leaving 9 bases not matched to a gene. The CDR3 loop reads CASSPRQGSAGNTIYF. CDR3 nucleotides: TGTGCCAGTAGTCCCCGACAGGGATCGGCTGGAAACACCATATATTTT.

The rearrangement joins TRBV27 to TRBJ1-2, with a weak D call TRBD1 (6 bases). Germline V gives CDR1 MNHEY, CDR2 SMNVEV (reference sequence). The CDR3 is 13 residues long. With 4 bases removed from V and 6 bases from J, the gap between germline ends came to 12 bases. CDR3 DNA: TGTGCCAGCAGTTGGGGGGGCGCGGATGGCTACACCTTC. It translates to CASSWGGADGYTF.

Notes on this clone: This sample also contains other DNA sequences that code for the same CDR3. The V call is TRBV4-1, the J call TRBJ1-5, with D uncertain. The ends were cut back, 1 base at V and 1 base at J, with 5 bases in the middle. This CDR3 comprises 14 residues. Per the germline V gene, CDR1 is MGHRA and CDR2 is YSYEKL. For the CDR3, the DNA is TGCGCCAGCAGCCAAGTCGGCAGCAATCAGCCCCAGCATTTT. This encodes CASSQVGSNQPQHF.

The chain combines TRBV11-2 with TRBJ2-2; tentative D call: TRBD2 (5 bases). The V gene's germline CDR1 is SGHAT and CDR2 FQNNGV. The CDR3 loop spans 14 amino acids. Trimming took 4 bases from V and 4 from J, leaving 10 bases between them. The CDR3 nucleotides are TGTGCCAGCAGCTCCCGGACTGTCACCGGGGAGCTGTTTTTT. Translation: CASSSRTVTGELFF. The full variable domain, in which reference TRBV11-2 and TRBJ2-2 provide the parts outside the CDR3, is EAGVAQSPRYKIIEKRQSVAFWCNPISGHATLYWYQQILGQGPKLLIQFQNNGVVDDSQLPKDRFSAERLKGVDSTLKIQPAKLEDSAVYLCASSSRTVTGELFFGEGSRLTVL.

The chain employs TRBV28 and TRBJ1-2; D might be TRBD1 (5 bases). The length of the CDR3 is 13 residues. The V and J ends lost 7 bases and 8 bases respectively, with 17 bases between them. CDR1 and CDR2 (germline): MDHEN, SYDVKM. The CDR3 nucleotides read TGTGCCAGCACACCACTCGGGGCGGGCGGCTACACCTTC. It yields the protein CASTPLGAGGYTF.

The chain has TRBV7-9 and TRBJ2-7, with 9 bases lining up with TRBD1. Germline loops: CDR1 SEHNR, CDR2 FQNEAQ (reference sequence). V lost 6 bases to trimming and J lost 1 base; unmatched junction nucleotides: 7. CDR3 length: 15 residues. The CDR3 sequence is CASSPGTGPSYEQYF. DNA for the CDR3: TGTGCCAGCAGTCCCGGGACAGGGCCTTCCTACGAGCAGTACTTC. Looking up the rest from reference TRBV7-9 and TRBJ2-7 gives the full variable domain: DTGVSQNPRHKITKRGQNVTFRCDPISEHNRLYWYRQTLGQGPEFLTYFQNEAQLEKSRLLSDRFSAERPKGSFSTLEIQRTEQGDSAMYLCASSPGTGPSYEQYFGPGTRLTVT.

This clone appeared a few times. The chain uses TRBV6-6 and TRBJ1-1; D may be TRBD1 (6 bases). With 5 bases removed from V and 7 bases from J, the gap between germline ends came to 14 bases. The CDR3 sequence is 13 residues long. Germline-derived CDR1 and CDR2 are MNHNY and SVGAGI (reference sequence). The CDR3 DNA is TGTGCCAGCAGTGACAGGATTCAGGATGAAGCTTTCTTT. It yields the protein CASSDRIQDEAFF.

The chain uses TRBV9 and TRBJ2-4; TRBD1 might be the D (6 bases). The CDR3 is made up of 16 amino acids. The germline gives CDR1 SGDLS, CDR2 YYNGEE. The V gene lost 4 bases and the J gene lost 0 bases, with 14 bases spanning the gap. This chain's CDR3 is CASSPTGSLAKNIQYF. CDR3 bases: TGTGCCAGCAGCCCGACAGGTTCCCTAGCCAAAAACATTCAGTACTTC.

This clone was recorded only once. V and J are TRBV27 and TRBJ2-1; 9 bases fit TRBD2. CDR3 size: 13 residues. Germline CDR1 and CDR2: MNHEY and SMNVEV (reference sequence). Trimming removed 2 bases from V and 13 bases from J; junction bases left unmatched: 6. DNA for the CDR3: TGTGCCAGCAGTTTAAGGGGAGCGGGAGGCCAGTTCTTC. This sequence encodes CASSLRGAGGQFF.

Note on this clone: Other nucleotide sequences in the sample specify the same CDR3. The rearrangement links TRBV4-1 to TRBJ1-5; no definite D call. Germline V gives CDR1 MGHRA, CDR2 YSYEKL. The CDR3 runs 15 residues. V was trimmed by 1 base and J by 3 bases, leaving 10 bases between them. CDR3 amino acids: CASSQGRNSNQPQHF. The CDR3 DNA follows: TGCGCCAGCAGCCAAGGAAGAAATTCCAATCAGCCCCAGCATTTT.

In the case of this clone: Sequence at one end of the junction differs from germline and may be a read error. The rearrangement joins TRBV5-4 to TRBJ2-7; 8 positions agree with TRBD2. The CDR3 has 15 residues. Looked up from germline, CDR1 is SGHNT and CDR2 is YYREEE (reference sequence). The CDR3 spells CASSPDSGGSSEQYF. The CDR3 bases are TGTGCCAGCAGCCCAGACTCGGGGGGGTCCTCCGAGCAGTACTTC.

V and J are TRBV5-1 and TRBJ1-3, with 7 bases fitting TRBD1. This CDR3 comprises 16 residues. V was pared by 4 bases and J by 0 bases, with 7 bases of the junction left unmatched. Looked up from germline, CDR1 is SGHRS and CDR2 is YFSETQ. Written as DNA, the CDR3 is TGCGCCAGCAGCGGGCCAGGGGGGCACTCTGGAAACACCATATATTTT. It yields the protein CASSGPGGHSGNTIYF.